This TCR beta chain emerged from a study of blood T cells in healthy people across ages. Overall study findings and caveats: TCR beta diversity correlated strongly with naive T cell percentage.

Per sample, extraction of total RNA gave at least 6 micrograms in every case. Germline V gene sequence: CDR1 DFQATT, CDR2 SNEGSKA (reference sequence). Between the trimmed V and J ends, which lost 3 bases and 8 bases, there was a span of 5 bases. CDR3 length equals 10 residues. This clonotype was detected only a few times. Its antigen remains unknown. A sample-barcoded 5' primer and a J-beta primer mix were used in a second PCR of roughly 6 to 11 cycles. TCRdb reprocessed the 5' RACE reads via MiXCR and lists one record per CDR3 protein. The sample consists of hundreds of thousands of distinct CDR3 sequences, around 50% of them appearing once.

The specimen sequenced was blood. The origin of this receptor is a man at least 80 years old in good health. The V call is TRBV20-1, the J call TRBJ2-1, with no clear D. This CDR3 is CSASNDEQFF. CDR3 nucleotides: TGCAGTGCTAGTAATGATGAGCAGTTCTTC.